The 32 T cell receptor beta chains reported below all come from one sample, sequenced in a study of human thymus T cells. Profiled with immunoSEQ multiplex PCR; TCRdb holds only in-frame clones, not every one. The sample includes tens of thousands of clones, approximately 95% of them seen just once. The material sequenced was blood. These receptors all come from a girl under three years old with a congenital heart defect but otherwise immunologically healthy.

This chain links TRBV28 with TRBJ2-1; D is possibly TRBD1 (6 bases). V dropped 5 bases and J dropped 0 bases, with 14 bases sitting between them. The CDR3 consists of 16 residues. Germline CDR1 reads MDHEN; CDR2 reads SYDVKM. The CDR3 here is CASSTRDIPSYNEQFF. The CDR3 DNA follows: TGTGCCAGCAGTACCCGGGACATTCCCTCCTACAATGAGCAGTTCTTC.

The CDR3 sequence: CASSFTASSTDTQYF. DNA of the CDR3: TGTGCCAGCAGCTTCACAGCTTCTAGCACAGATACGCAGTATTTT. The rearrangement links TRBV27 to TRBJ2-3; D not certain. The germline gives CDR1 MNHEY, CDR2 SMNVEV (reference sequence). The V and J ends lost 6 bases and 0 bases respectively, with 13 bases between them. CDR3 length: 15 residues.

The chain couples TRBV19 to TRBJ1-4, with D uncertain. Trimming shortened V by 11 bases and J by 5 bases, and 18 bases separated the two germline ends. The CDR3 covers 14 residues. CDR1 and CDR2 (germline): LNHDA, SQIVND (reference sequence). CDR3 DNA sequence: TGTGCCCTGGCCGGAAGGCCATTAAATGAAAAACTGTTTTTT. It yields the protein CALAGRPLNEKLFF.

The CDR3 reads CASSPGDTNEKLFF. CDR3 coding DNA: TGTGCCAGCTCACCAGGAGACACAAATGAAAAACTGTTTTTT. The gene calls are TRBV18 and TRBJ1-4; D gene uncertain. The CDR3 loop spans 14 amino acids. V lost 2 bases and J 5 bases, leaving 9 bases between the germline ends. The germline V gene has CDR1 KGHSH and CDR2 LQKENI. The variable domain in full, completed from reference TRBV18 and TRBJ1-4, reads NAGVMQNPRHLVRRRGQEARLRCSPMKGHSHVYWYRQLPEEGLKFMVYLQKENIIDESGMPKERFSAEFPKEGPSILRIQQVVRGDSAAYFCASSPGDTNEKLFFGSGTQLSVL.

The CDR3 nucleotides read TGTGCCAGCAGGTCCGAGATGTGGACCGGGGAGCTGTTTTTT. Translating gives CASRSEMWTGELFF. The V and J genes are TRBV27 and TRBJ2-2; no clear D gene. CDR1 MNHEY and CDR2 SMNVEV come from the germline V gene (reference sequence). Trimming took off 6 bases at V and 5 bases at J, with 13 bases between the two ends. This CDR3 spans 14 amino acids.

This chain links TRBV9 with TRBJ2-1, with 11 bases identical to TRBD2. Unmatched junction bases numbered 8, after V lost 4 bases and J lost 5 bases. The CDR3 contains 16 residues. The V gene's germline CDR1 is SGDLS and CDR2 YYNGEE. Here the CDR3 DNA reads TGTGCCAGCAGCACATGGGGTAGCGGGAGGGACAATGAGCAGTTCTTC. This codes for CASSTWGSGRDNEQFF. Combining the CDR3 with reference TRBV9 and TRBJ2-1 gives the whole variable domain DSGVTQTPKHLITATGQRVTLRCSPRSGDLSVYWYQQSLDQGLQFLIQYYNGEERAKGNILERFSAQQFPDLHSELNLSSLELGDSALYFCASSTWGSGRDNEQFFGPGTRLTVL.

The chain recombines TRBV7-6 with TRBJ2-5; possible D gene TRBD2, 5 bases. Germline V lookup: CDR1 SGHVS, CDR2 FNYEAQ. The CDR3 loop spans 14 amino acids. Trimming shortened V by 1 base and J by 4 bases, and 10 bases separated the two germline ends. The CDR3 DNA reads TGTGCCAGCAGCTTAGGGGGAGTCGGAGAGACCCAGTACTTC. It specifies CASSLGGVGETQYF.

The gene calls are TRBV5-1 and TRBJ1-6; D remains unclear. Germline CDR1 is SGHRS and CDR2 is YFSETQ. V was cut by 0 bases and J by 6 bases, with 13 bases left in between. The CDR3 sequence is 16 residues long. Here the CDR3 reads CASSLASDPFNSPLHF. Written as DNA, the CDR3 is TGCGCCAGCAGCTTGGCCTCGGATCCCTTTAATTCACCCCTCCACTTT.

The table lists this clone with a count of one. The rearrangement joins TRBV18 to TRBJ2-2; D not certain. Germline V gene sequence: CDR1 KGHSH, CDR2 LQKENI. The CDR3 loop spans 14 amino acids. Trimming stripped 1 base from V and 4 bases from J, with 7 bases between. The CDR3 reads CASSPLTGTGELFF. For the CDR3, the DNA is TGTGCCAGCTCACCACTGACGGGCACCGGGGAGCTGTTTTTT.

The V gene is TRBV30, the J gene TRBJ2-2; D possibly corresponds to TRBD2 (6 bases). V lost 8 bases and J lost 6, with 16 bases in between. Germline lookup yields CDR1 GTSNPN and CDR2 SVGIG (reference sequence). CDR3 length: 13 residues. This CDR3 is CAGSGLLSGELFF. The CDR3 nucleotides read TGTGCCGGTTCGGGACTCCTGTCCGGGGAGCTGTTTTTT.

The CDR3 nucleotides read TGTGCCAGCAGCCGTGCTTCTGGAAACACCATATATTTT. The encoded protein is CASSRASGNTIYF. The V and J genes are TRBV5-4 and TRBJ1-3; D unresolved. Trimming cost V 4 bases and J 1 base, with 6 bases left between them. Germline CDR1 and CDR2: SGHNT and YYREEE (reference sequence). The CDR3 covers 13 residues.

The chain carries TRBV6-1 and TRBJ1-1, with TRBD1 matching 8 bases. The CDR3 sequence is 15 residues long. Germline V gives CDR1 MNHNS, CDR2 SASEGT. V gave up 2 bases and J gave up 2 bases; unmatched junction bases: 4. This chain's CDR3 is CASSERTGINTEAFF. The CDR3 coding sequence is TGTGCCAGCAGTGAAAGGACAGGGATCAACACTGAAGCTTTCTTT.

The chain links TRBV4-1 to TRBJ2-5; D ambiguous. V was clipped by 4 bases and J by 4 bases, with 16 bases between them. The CDR3 covers 15 residues. The germline CDR1 and CDR2 sequences are MGHRA and YSYEKL. This CDR3 reads CASSRWFARAETQYF. Written as DNA, the CDR3 is TGCGCCAGCAGCCGCTGGTTCGCCAGAGCAGAGACCCAGTACTTC.

V and J are TRBV4-1 and TRBJ1-2; TRBD1 aligns across 10 bases. Per germline, CDR1 MGHRA and CDR2 YSYEKL. The CDR3 loop spans 16 amino acids. The V and J ends lost 3 bases and 4 bases, in that order; junction bases with no gene match: 8. CDR3 bases: TGCGCCAGCAGCCATCAAGCGGGGACAGGGGCCTATGGCTACACCTTC. It yields the protein CASSHQAGTGAYGYTF.

The chain has TRBV11-2 and TRBJ2-1, with 13 bases identical to TRBD2. The CDR3 extends over 16 amino acids. Germline loops: CDR1 SGHAT, CDR2 FQNNGV. V shed 1 base, J shed 12 bases, and the junction held 9 bases outside the gene matches. The CDR3 sequence is CASSLVLAGGPKVQFF. CDR3 DNA sequence: TGTGCCAGCAGCTTAGTACTAGCGGGAGGGCCAAAAGTGCAGTTCTTC. The variable domain in full, completed from reference TRBV11-2 and TRBJ2-1, reads EAGVAQSPRYKIIEKRQSVAFWCNPISGHATLYWYQQILGQGPKLLIQFQNNGVVDDSQLPKDRFSAERLKGVDSTLKIQPAKLEDSAVYLCASSLVLAGGPKVQFFGPGTRLTVL.

The V call is TRBV30, the J call TRBJ2-5; 7 bases align to TRBD1. Per the germline V gene, CDR1 is GTSNPN and CDR2 is SVGIG (reference sequence). The CDR3 is made up of 12 amino acids. The V and J ends lost 8 bases and 4 bases, in that order; junction bases with no gene match: 7. As DNA, the CDR3 is TGTGCCGGAAGAGGGGGCGGAGAGACCCAGTACTTC. Its protein is CAGRGGGETQYF.

This chain connects TRBV11-2 to TRBJ1-1, with D maybe TRBD1 (5 bases). Germline V CDR1 and CDR2: SGHAT, FQNNGV. The CDR3 length is 15 residues. Trimming took 2 bases from V and 12 from J, leaving 22 bases between them. Here the CDR3 DNA reads TGTGCCAGCAGCTTAACCAGGGATCGAACAAATGGGACTTTCTTT. This encodes CASSLTRDRTNGTFF.

This clone was counted a single time. The chain is built from TRBV15 and TRBJ1-3, with D possibly matching TRBD1 (5 bases). Trimming pared 2 bases from V and 4 bases from J, leaving 12 bases between. The CDR3 consists of 15 residues. Germline V gives CDR1 LNHNV, CDR2 YYDKDF (reference sequence). CDR3 DNA: TGTGCCACCAGCAGACCTAAGGGGTGGGGAAACACCATATATTTT. Translation: CATSRPKGWGNTIYF.

V gene TRBV27 combines with J gene TRBJ1-4; D is unclear. The CDR3 is 12 amino acids. The ends were cut back, 8 bases at V and 8 bases at J, with 12 bases in the middle. Germline V gives CDR1 MNHEY, CDR2 SMNVEV (reference sequence). CDR3 DNA: TGTGCCAGCGGGCAGCGTCGGGAAAAACTGTTTTTT. This translates into CASGQRREKLFF.

This chain joins TRBV7-2 and TRBJ2-7; 7 positions agree with TRBD2. CDR1 is SGHTA, CDR2 FQGNSA, per germline. The ends lost 3 bases at V and 2 bases at J; junction bases unmatched: 7. The CDR3 totals 15 residues. The CDR3 loop is CASSFRRLAPYEQYF. CDR3 nucleotide sequence: TGTGCCAGCAGCTTCCGAAGACTAGCACCCTACGAGCAGTACTTC.

This chain links TRBV4-3 with TRBJ2-6; 11 nucleotides align to TRBD2. The V and J ends lost 4 bases and 1 base, in that order; junction bases with no gene match: 6. Germline loops: CDR1 LGHNA, CDR2 YSLEER. CDR3 length equals 18 residues. The CDR3 DNA reads as TGCGCCAGCAGCCTCGTAACTAGCGGGGGTTCTGGGGCCAACGTCCTGACTTTC. Protein product: CASSLVTSGGSGANVLTF.

This clone was picked up one time. The rearrangement links TRBV10-3 to TRBJ2-5; 7 bases match TRBD2. The CDR3 covers 15 residues. Germline V gene lookup returns CDR1 ENHRY and CDR2 SYGVKD. The trim removed 1 base at V and 5 bases at J, leaving 7 bases unmatched. The CDR3 loop reads CAISEWELAWETQYF. In DNA form, the CDR3 reads TGTGCCATCAGTGAGTGGGAACTAGCGTGGGAGACCCAGTACTTC.

The chain combines TRBV7-2 with TRBJ1-5; D remains unclear. The CDR3 consists of 13 residues. CDR1 is SGHTA and CDR2 is FQGNSA in the germline V gene. V lost 0 bases and J 6 bases, leaving 6 bases between the germline ends. The CDR3 loop reads CASSLASGQPQHF. CDR3 sequence (DNA): TGTGCCAGCAGCTTAGCGTCAGGTCAGCCCCAGCATTTT. The full variable domain, completed using reference TRBV7-2 and TRBJ1-5, is GAGVSQSPSNKVTEKGKDVELRCDPISGHTALYWYRQSLGQGLEFLIYFQGNSAPDKSGLPSDRFSAERTGGSVSTLTIQRTQQEDSAVYLCASSLASGQPQHFGDGTRLSIL.

The chain links TRBV7-8 to TRBJ2-6, with no clear D. V lost 7 bases, J lost 4 bases, and 26 bases lay in between. CDR3 length equals 19 residues. Germline V gives CDR1 SGHVS, CDR2 FQNEAQ. The CDR3 is CASTRTLHNPNGGANVLTF. In DNA, the CDR3 is TGTGCCAGCACCCGAACCCTGCATAACCCCAACGGCGGGGCCAACGTCCTGACTTTC.

The J gene is TRBJ1-4, the V gene TRBV5-6, with D hard to call. The V end lost 4 bases, the J end lost 3 bases, and 13 bases lay between the germline ends. Germline-derived CDR1 and CDR2 are SGHDT and YYEEEE. CDR3 size: 15 residues. The CDR3 DNA sequence: TGTGCCAGCAGCACCGGCCAAAGGCCTAATGAAAAACTGTTTTTT. It encodes CASSTGQRPNEKLFF.

This clone was observed a few times. The genes are TRBV10-3 and TRBJ2-7; the D gene is possibly TRBD1 (6 bases). The V end lost 4 bases, the J end lost 5 bases, and 18 bases lay between the germline ends. Germline CDR1 and CDR2: ENHRY and SYGVKD. The CDR3 has 15 residues. The CDR3 DNA reads TGTGCCATCAGTGGGCCGGGACATCGGAATGACGAGCAGTACTTC. This translates into CAISGPGHRNDEQYF.

The chain recombines TRBV7-2 with TRBJ1-3; 7 bases match TRBD1. The CDR3 runs to 16 residues. The germline V gene encodes CDR1 SGHTA and CDR2 FQGNSA. V shed 5 bases and J 1 base; nucleotides not matched to a gene: 8. CDR3 amino acids: CASSRTGVLSGNTIYF. Here the CDR3 DNA reads TGTGCCAGCAGCCGAACAGGGGTCCTATCTGGAAACACCATATATTTT.

The V call is TRBV19, the J call TRBJ1-2; D unclear. Germline loops: CDR1 LNHDA, CDR2 SQIVND (reference sequence). This CDR3 region has 13 residues. Trimming took 2 bases from V and 3 from J, leaving 7 bases between them. The CDR3 region has the DNA TGTGCCAGTAGTATAAGCATGGACTATGGCTACACCTTC. It yields the protein CASSISMDYGYTF.

The V call is TRBV7-9, the J call TRBJ2-5; TRBD2 is a possible D gene (5 bases). The CDR3 is 16 amino acids. Between the trimmed V and J ends, which lost 4 bases and 1 base, there was a span of 16 bases. Germline assignment: CDR1 SEHNR and CDR2 FQNEAQ (reference sequence). The CDR3 loop is CASSSKLDWFQETQYF. The CDR3 nucleotides are TGTGCCAGCAGCTCCAAACTGGACTGGTTCCAAGAGACCCAGTACTTC.

This clone has a handful of counts. The chain has TRBV21-1 and TRBJ2-1; TRBD2 is the table's D call and was not checked against the DNA. TRBV21-1 is annotated as a pseudogene. This CDR3 is built from 15 residues. CDR3 protein: CASSKGTSGNNEQFF. The CDR3 DNA is TGTGCCAGCAGCAAAGGGACTAGCGGAAACAATGAGCAGTTCTTC.

The table lists this clone with a count of one. The J gene is TRBJ2-6, the V gene TRBV29-1, with D possibly TRBD2 on 6 matching bases. Germline V lookup: CDR1 SQVTM, CDR2 ANQGSEA. V dropped 1 base and J dropped 2 bases, with 12 bases sitting between them. The CDR3 runs to 16 residues. The CDR3 DNA follows: TGCAGCGTTGAAGGGCCGGGACTCGCTGGGGCCAACGTCCTGACTTTC. It yields the protein CSVEGPGLAGANVLTF.

The gene calls are TRBV21-1 and TRBJ2-1; whether TRBD2, the table's D call, matches the DNA was not checked. TRBV21-1 is tagged as a pseudogene. This CDR3 contains 16 residues. CDR3 protein: CASGNWGGSRVHEQFF. In nucleotides, the CDR3 is TGTGCCAGCGGAAACTGGGGAGGGAGCAGGGTACATGAGCAGTTCTTC.